This note documents a single T cell receptor beta chain sequence. No antigen is known for it. The data were taken from a study of Tregs in tolerant kidney transplant recipients. CDR3 length equals 15 residues. The V segment lost 5 bases and the J segment 1 base; nucleotides outside the gene matches: 7. Germline loops: CDR1 MNHEY, CDR2 SVGAGI. Using immunoSEQ multiplex PCR, the repertoire was profiled, and TCRdb retains in-frame clones only, with some absent. The top ten clones hold approximately 0.69% of a sample with under 300,000 clones, about 86% of them seen once. Study-level findings and limits: Biological reproducibility was not directly addressed in this study.

This chain connects TRBV6-5 to TRBJ1-1; 7 bases line up with TRBD1. The receptor comes from a human donor in good health. Specimen: CD4+ T cells from blood. This chain's CDR3 is CASSPKTGKNTEAFF. The CDR3 DNA follows: TGTGCCAGCAGTCCCAAGACAGGGAAGAACACTGAAGCTTTCTTT.